A selection of T cell receptor beta chains follows, all from one sample in a study of blood T cell repertoires in COVID-19. TCRdb's table, derived via immunoSEQ multiplex PCR, lists solely in-frame clones and lacks some. Of around 310,000 clones listed, over 75% are singletons. Material: PBMCs or T cells enriched from blood (not recorded which). The receptors derive from a man aged 30 to 39 who had recovered from COVID-19. Each CDR3 is given without its conserved first and last residue.

ATSTRDRGAGELF	TRBV15	TRBJ2-2
ASSLVSRNQETQY	TRBV5-6	TRBJ2-5
ASSAPERTENTEAF	TRBV9	TRBJ1-1
ASSLGPQGGEPQH	TRBV11-2	TRBJ1-5
ASSFGTAYGYT	TRBV27	TRBJ1-2
AWGWRDRASPLH	TRBV30	TRBJ1-6
ASSSSGGNTGELF	TRBV2	TRBJ2-2
SASWSRRGLRQPQH	TRBV20-1	TRBJ1-5
ASSVTGGGNEQF	TRBV9	TRBJ2-1
ASSFSGGQGGYT	TRBV28	TRBJ1-2
ASTYPGTEAF	TRBV7-9	TRBJ1-1
ASGGVTDTQY	TRBV3-1/TRBV3-2	TRBJ2-3
ASSLPGTNEQY	TRBV5-1	TRBJ2-7
ASSSAGRGAF	TRBV28	TRBJ1-1
ASSLLRGNMGETQY	TRBV7-8	TRBJ2-5
ATTRGYNSPLH	TRBV19	TRBJ1-6
AWSVLGQGGQPQH	TRBV30	TRBJ1-5
ASSAFSGTGGGETQY	TRBV18	TRBJ2-5
ASSLADRVLTEAF	TRBV7-8	TRBJ1-1
ASSGQEPSLLAKNIQY	TRBV6-4	TRBJ2-4
ASSIGQTYGYT	TRBV19	TRBJ1-2
ASSLDFQPQH	TRBV7-9	TRBJ1-5
ASSLGGLSTDTQY	TRBV13	TRBJ2-3
SVLEQQGNQPQH	TRBV29-1	TRBJ1-5
ASSPREATEAF	TRBV7-9	TRBJ1-1
ASSLTSSGVLYNEQF	TRBV11-2	TRBJ2-1
ASSFLAGGATDTQY	TRBV7-2	TRBJ2-3
ASSFGTGGAVEAF	TRBV5-4	TRBJ1-1